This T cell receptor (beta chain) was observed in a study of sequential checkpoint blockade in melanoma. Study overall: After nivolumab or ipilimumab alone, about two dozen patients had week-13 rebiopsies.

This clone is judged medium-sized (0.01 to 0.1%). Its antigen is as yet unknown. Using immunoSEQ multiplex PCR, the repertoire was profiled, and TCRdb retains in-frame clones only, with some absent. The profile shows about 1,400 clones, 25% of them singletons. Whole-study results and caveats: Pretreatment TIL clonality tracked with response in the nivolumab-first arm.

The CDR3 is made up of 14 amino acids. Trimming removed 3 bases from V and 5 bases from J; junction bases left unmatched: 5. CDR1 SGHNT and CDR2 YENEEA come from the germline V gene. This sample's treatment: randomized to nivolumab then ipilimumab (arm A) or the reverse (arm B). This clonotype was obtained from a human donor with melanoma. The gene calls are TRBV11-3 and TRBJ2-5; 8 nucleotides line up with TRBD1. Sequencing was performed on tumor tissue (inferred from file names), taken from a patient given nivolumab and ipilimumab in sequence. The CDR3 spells CASSFRQGLETQYF. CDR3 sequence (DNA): TGTGCCAGCAGCTTTCGACAGGGGTTGGAGACCCAGTACTTC.